The rows below give T cell receptor beta chains drawn from one sample of a study of control samples from healthy donors and cancer patients. Sequencing used immunoSEQ multiplex PCR; TCRdb keeps in-frame clones, though not all of them. This sample has about 60,000 clones, with roughly 85% found just once. Sequencing was done on a sample of blood. These receptors all stem from a man in his forties in good health. Each CDR3 is given with its conserved first and last residue.

v_call	j_call	cdr3_aa
TRBV15	TRBJ1-2	CATSSRTGEGYTF
TRBV10-3	TRBJ1-2	CAHQGGNVAGYTF
TRBV30	TRBJ1-5	CAWSDSNQPQHF
TRBV18	TRBJ2-5	CASSPSGALPETQYF
TRBV29-1	TRBJ1-1	CSGMTGSEAFF
TRBV5-1	TRBJ2-6	CASSLVALSGANVLTF
TRBV5-1	TRBJ2-5	CASSPWGAGETQYF
TRBV18	TRBJ1-2	CASSPLIIGQGDNYGYTF
TRBV20-1	TRBJ1-1	CSARDGEAFF
TRBV5-1	TRBJ2-7	CASSTRDPYEQYF
TRBV29-1	TRBJ1-2	CSVEDRRGRSYGYTF
TRBV4-3	TRBJ2-2	CASSQDLRGGAVTGELFF
TRBV7-9	TRBJ1-1	CASSLTIYQGFSEAFF
TRBV10-3	TRBJ1-1	CAISARSGTMNTEAFF
TRBV29-1	TRBJ2-1	CSVGGGAVRSYNEQFF
TRBV30	TRBJ2-7	CAWKGTGNSPQQYF
TRBV27	TRBJ1-1	CASSLNLNTEAFF
TRBV1	TRBJ1-6	CTSSQEVNSPLHF
TRBV6-5	TRBJ2-7	CASCKERLSEQYF
TRBV2	TRBJ1-2	CASSVWNTNYGYTF
TRBV30	TRBJ1-5	CAWTRGSNQPQHF
TRBV2	TRBJ1-1	CASSIRGEATEAFF
TRBV5-4	TRBJ1-4	CASSLDRRNEKLFF
TRBV7-8	TRBJ2-3	CASSPGLAGGVTDTQYF
TRBV7-2	TRBJ2-1	CASSWDTYNEQFF
TRBV5-6	TRBJ2-7	CASSLGQGNEQYF
TRBV19	TRBJ1-2	CARIDGYGYTF
TRBV24-1	TRBJ1-5	CATSDLTGVGNQPQHF
TRBV19	TRBJ1-5	CASSSSAGVQPQHF
TRBV7-9	TRBJ2-1	CASSSGQGGSYNEQFF
TRBV30	TRBJ1-3	CAWTLERRGNTIYF
TRBV19	TRBJ2-1	CASSPQRPVYNEQFF
TRBV11-3	TRBJ2-1	CASSPGLANEQFF
TRBV19	TRBJ2-2	CASSVQGSGELFF
TRBV18	TRBJ1-3	CASSQPGQADSGNTIYF
TRBV5-1	TRBJ1-3	CASSPGGRNTIYF
TRBV12-3/TRBV12-4	TRBJ2-5	CASSLFETQYF
TRBV27	TRBJ2-5	CASSQPTTGGHETQYF
TRBV6-2/TRBV6-3	TRBJ1-5	CASSDRGSTQPQHF
TRBV28	TRBJ1-4	CASSLLGVTGKLFF
TRBV24-1	TRBJ1-1	CATSATGTGDTEAFF
TRBV24-1	TRBJ1-4	CATSVGGSNEKLFF
TRBV5-6	TRBJ1-2	CASSGRGQGAYGYTF
TRBV6-5	TRBJ1-1	CASSYAGNTEAFF
TRBV27	TRBJ1-5	CASSVDRGNQPQHF
TRBV5-1	TRBJ1-1	CASSSSGGRWTEAFF
TRBV5-4	TRBJ2-3	CASSWGTDTQYF
TRBV18	TRBJ1-6	CASSPGTGGYSPLHF
TRBV11-2	TRBJ1-2	CASSLDYVTGDNYGYTF
TRBV5-1	TRBJ1-2	CASSFPGVVGYTF
TRBV11-3	TRBJ2-5	CASSPGSGQGETQYF
TRBV12-3/TRBV12-4	TRBJ2-1	CASSFGGNEQFF